The next 32 T cell receptor beta chains were all read from a single sample in a study of blood T cell repertoires in COVID-19. The data were produced by immunoSEQ multiplex PCR, yet TCRdb's version contains in-frame clones alone and is incomplete. The sample contains 350,000 or so clones, 80% to 90% of which appear only once. The sample consisted of PBMCs or T cells enriched from blood (not recorded which). The receptors were gathered from a woman in her thirties or forties with acute COVID-19.

The chain employs TRBV7-2 and TRBJ2-4; 10 bases map to TRBD2. The CDR3 totals 15 residues. J gave up 6 bases and V 1 base, and 3 bases lay outside the gene matches. CDR1 and CDR2 (germline): SGHTA, FQGNSA. DNA for the CDR3: TGTGCCAGCAGCTTAGAGGCTAGCGGGGGAAACATTCAGTACTTC. It encodes CASSLEASGGNIQYF.

The chain combines TRBV27 with TRBJ1-6; D not resolved. The germline V gene encodes CDR1 MNHEY and CDR2 SMNVEV (reference sequence). This CDR3 has 12 amino acids. V was clipped by 7 bases and J by 6 bases, with 7 bases between them. As DNA, the CDR3 is TGTGCCAGCAAGCTTAGTAATTCACCCCTCCACTTT. It is translated as CASKLSNSPLHF.

This chain joins TRBV29-1 and TRBJ2-3, with no clear D. This CDR3 region has 13 residues. Trimming stripped 3 bases from V and 3 bases from J, with 10 bases between. The germline V gene encodes CDR1 SQVTM and CDR2 ANQGSEA. CDR3 in amino acids: CSVEGQKTDTQYF. CDR3 DNA sequence: TGCAGCGTTGAGGGCCAGAAAACAGATACGCAGTATTTT.

The chain couples TRBV29-1 to TRBJ1-1, with a possible D match to TRBD1 (5 bases). The CDR3 totals 13 residues. Trimming pared 4 bases from V and 4 bases from J, leaving 13 bases between. The germline gives CDR1 SQVTM, CDR2 ANQGSEA. The CDR3 bases are TGCAGCGTTGGGGGCCATTCGGGCACTGAAGCTTTCTTT. Its translation is CSVGGHSGTEAFF.

The chain employs TRBV5-6 and TRBJ1-5; D possibly corresponds to TRBD1 (6 bases). Trimming shortened V by 0 bases and J by 3 bases, and 10 bases separated the two germline ends. CDR1 is SGHDT and CDR2 is YYEEEE in the germline V gene. CDR3 size: 15 residues. The CDR3 here is CASSLGQGNNQPQHF. CDR3 DNA sequence: TGTGCCAGCAGCTTGGGGCAGGGGAACAATCAGCCCCAGCATTTT.

The rearrangement links TRBV19 to TRBJ2-1; 12 bases are shared with TRBD2. J was trimmed by 7 bases and V by 7 bases; bases with no gene match: 14. The CDR3 extends over 17 amino acids. CDR1 and CDR2 from the germline V gene are LNHDA and SQIVND (reference sequence). The CDR3 sequence is CASTKLSSGRAGNEQFF. CDR3 coding DNA: TGTGCCAGTACCAAACTCTCTAGCGGGAGGGCCGGGAATGAGCAGTTCTTC.

This chain connects TRBV5-5 to TRBJ2-1; 12 bases are a match to TRBD1. CDR1 is SGHKS and CDR2 is YYEKEE in the germline V gene (reference sequence). This CDR3 is built from 16 residues. Trimming at V came to 3 bases and at J to 10 bases, leaving 11 bases not matched to a gene. This CDR3 is CASSSPGTGGLGEQFF. CDR3 bases: TGTGCCAGCAGCTCGCCCGGGACAGGGGGCCTCGGGGAGCAGTTCTTC. Supplemented by reference TRBV5-5 and TRBJ2-1, the full variable domain reads DAGVTQSPTHLIKTRGQQVTLRCSPISGHKSVSWYQQVLGQGPQFIFQYYEKEERGRGNFPDRFSARQFPNYSSELNVNALLLGDSALYLCASSSPGTGGLGEQFFGPGTRLTVL.

This clone was counted many times. The chain recombines TRBV7-9 with TRBJ1-3; D is ambiguous. The CDR3 length is 17 residues. Trimming took 1 base from V and 5 from J, leaving 18 bases between them. Germline V CDR1 and CDR2: SEHNR, FQNEAQ (reference sequence). CDR3 bases: TGTGCCAGCAGCTTAGGTTTCGGGGAAGAGAAGAGAAACACCATATATTTT. Amino acid sequence: CASSLGFGEEKRNTIYF. The full variable domain, with the rest looked up from reference TRBV7-9 and TRBJ1-3, is DTGVSQNPRHKITKRGQNVTFRCDPISEHNRLYWYRQTLGQGPEFLTYFQNEAQLEKSRLLSDRFSAERPKGSFSTLEIQRTEQGDSAMYLCASSLGFGEEKRNTIYFGEGSWLTVV.

This clone is a singleton in its sample. This sequence joins TRBV2 and TRBJ2-4; D perhaps matches TRBD1 (6 bases). Germline values: CDR1 SNHLY, CDR2 FYNNEI. The V gene lost 5 bases and the J gene lost 4 bases, with 12 bases spanning the gap. The CDR3 is 14 amino acids. Here the CDR3 DNA reads TGTGCCAGCAGTCCCCGGACAGTTAAAAACATTCAGTACTTC. Translated: CASSPRTVKNIQYF.

Here the CDR3 reads CASSPGTGRFTEAFF. CDR3 nucleotide sequence: TGTGCCAGCTCACCGGGGACAGGCCGTTTCACTGAAGCTTTCTTT. The chain joins TRBV18 to TRBJ1-1; TRBD1 agrees at 8 bases. V was clipped by 3 bases and J by 4 bases; unmatched bases: 7. The CDR3 has 15 residues. The germline V gene encodes CDR1 KGHSH and CDR2 LQKENI.

The sample holds one count of this clone. The gene calls are TRBV5-8 and TRBJ1-5; D is possibly TRBD1 (6 bases). The CDR3 is 13 amino acids. Germline V gene data show CDR1 as SGHTS and CDR2 as YDEGEE. V was shortened by 4 bases and J by 7 bases, with 12 bases between the two germline ends. CDR3 region: CASSEEGDQPQHF. DNA for the CDR3: TGTGCCAGCAGCGAAGAGGGGGACCAGCCCCAGCATTTT.

This CDR3 reads CASSQDFRTGGVSGGNIQYF. The CDR3 nucleotides are TGCGCCAGCAGCCAAGATTTTCGGACAGGTGGAGTTTCTGGGGGAAACATTCAGTACTTC. The chain links TRBV4-3 to TRBJ2-4, with TRBD1 identical over 7 bases. Germline V gene data show CDR1 as LGHNA and CDR2 as YSLEER. The junction had 20 bases not matched to a gene; V was cut back by 0 bases and J by 6 bases. This CDR3 is built from 20 residues.

This clone appeared a few times. The V call is TRBV7-8, the J call TRBJ1-1; D unclear. Germline CDR1 reads SGHVS; CDR2 reads FQNEAQ. CDR3 length: 13 residues. With 2 bases removed from V and 0 bases from J, the gap between germline ends came to 4 bases. The CDR3 DNA reads as TGTGCCAGCAGCTTACAATTGAACACTGAAGCTTTCTTT. The encoded protein is CASSLQLNTEAFF.

V usage is TRBV9 and J usage is TRBJ2-3, with 8 bases identical to TRBD1. Per the germline V gene, CDR1 is SGDLS and CDR2 is YYNGEE. The CDR3 loop spans 14 amino acids. V dropped 0 bases and J dropped 6; count of bases not matched to a gene: 3. The CDR3 nucleotides read TGTGCCAGCAGCGTAGGGGACAGGTTGGATACGCAGTATTTT. Translated: CASSVGDRLDTQYF.

This clone was seen once. The chain is built from TRBV3-1 (or the pseudogene TRBV3-2) and TRBJ1-3, with 9 positions matching TRBD1. CDR3 size: 17 residues. J was trimmed by 0 bases and V by 3 bases; bases with no gene match: 6. Looked up from germline, CDR1 is LGHDT and CDR2 is YNNKEL (reference sequence). The CDR3 region has the DNA TGTGCCAGCAGCCAGACAGGGGGATTTGACTCTGGAAACACCATATATTTT. Protein product: CASSQTGGFDSGNTIYF.

As to this clone: Distinct nucleotide sequences in the sample also encode this CDR3. The chain uses TRBV7-2 and TRBJ1-2; the match to TRBD1 covers 8 bases. The V segment lost 5 bases and the J segment 3 bases; nucleotides outside the gene matches: 8. Germline CDR1 is SGHTA and CDR2 is FQGNSA. The CDR3 length is 15 residues. CDR3 sequence: CASSPGTGTDYGYTF. In DNA, the CDR3 is TGTGCCAGCAGCCCCGGGACAGGCACTGACTATGGCTACACCTTC.

The V call is TRBV27, the J call TRBJ1-5; D is perhaps TRBD1 (6 bases). V gave up 4 bases and J gave up 2 bases, with 15 bases separating them. CDR1 is MNHEY, CDR2 SMNVEV, per germline (reference sequence). The CDR3 runs to 16 residues. This CDR3 reads CASSSRDMGGNQPQHF. DNA for the CDR3: TGTGCCAGCAGTTCTCGGGACATGGGGGGCAATCAGCCCCAGCATTTT.

The chain links TRBV5-1 to TRBJ1-6; 10 bases agree with TRBD1. Germline CDR1 SGHRS, CDR2 YFSETQ. The CDR3 extends over 22 amino acids. V dropped 2 bases and J dropped 0; count of bases not matched to a gene: 17. The CDR3 region has the DNA TGCGCCAGCAGCTTCCTTCCCGGGACAGGGGATCGTGGGAGCTCCTATAATTCACCCCTCCACTTT. Its translation: CASSFLPGTGDRGSSYNSPLHF.

The CDR3 DNA sequence: TGTGCCAGCAGCCCCGCCCGCGTAGAGAACACTGAAGCTTTCTTT. Protein product: CASSPARVENTEAFF. The rearrangement links TRBV3-1 (or the pseudogene TRBV3-2) to TRBJ1-1; D call uncertain. This CDR3 spans 15 amino acids. Germline V gene sequence: CDR1 LGHDT, CDR2 YNNKEL (reference sequence). Trimming took 4 bases from V and 1 from J, leaving 13 bases between them.

The chain has TRBV3-1 (or the pseudogene TRBV3-2) and TRBJ1-2, with 9 positions matching TRBD1. V trimming: 1 base; J trimming: 8 bases; junction bases outside the gene matches: 8. Germline CDR1 LGHDT, CDR2 YNNKEL (reference sequence). The CDR3 is 15 residues long. CDR3 amino acids: CASSQGSDRGNGYTF. The DNA for the CDR3 is TGTGCCAGCAGCCAAGGTTCCGACAGGGGGAACGGCTACACCTTC.

The chain uses TRBV6-2 or TRBV6-3 and TRBJ2-7; possible D gene TRBD1, 5 bases. The V gene's germline CDR1 is MNHEY and CDR2 SVGEGT. V shed 6 bases and J shed 4 bases, with 10 bases lying between them. The CDR3 runs to 12 residues. In DNA, the CDR3 is TGTGCCAGCAGCCGAAGGGGTTACGAGCAGTACTTC. It yields the protein CASSRRGYEQYF.

The chain joins TRBV7-9 to TRBJ1-4; D perhaps matches TRBD1 (6 bases). This CDR3 is 14 amino acids long. Trimming pared 4 bases from V and 6 bases from J, leaving 12 bases between. Germline CDR1 reads SEHNR; CDR2 reads FQNEAQ (reference sequence). CDR3 residues: CASSSTRTDEKLFF. CDR3 DNA sequence: TGTGCCAGCAGCTCAACCCGGACAGATGAAAAACTGTTTTTT.

This clone appeared once. The chain uses TRBV12-3 or TRBV12-4 and TRBJ1-2; 8 positions agree with TRBD1. This CDR3 spans 13 amino acids. The ends lost 6 bases at V and 8 bases at J; junction bases unmatched: 8. CDR3 loop: CASSPDRGRGYTF. For the CDR3, the DNA is TGTGCCAGCAGCCCAGACAGGGGTCGGGGCTACACCTTC.

The DNA for the CDR3 is TGTGCCAGCAGCTTGGGACTAGCAGGGATTGAGACCCAGTACTTC. Its protein is CASSLGLAGIETQYF. This sequence joins TRBV11-3 and TRBJ2-5, with 9 nucleotides matching TRBD2. CDR1 and CDR2 from the germline V gene are SGHNT and YENEEA. The CDR3 runs 15 residues. Losses at the gene ends were 3 bases for V and 5 bases for J; bases not matched to a gene: 7.

The V and J genes are TRBV19 and TRBJ2-3, with D perhaps TRBD1 (7 bases). Trimming removed 9 bases from V and 5 bases from J, with 18 bases in between. Germline V gene data show CDR1 as LNHDA and CDR2 as SQIVND (reference sequence). The CDR3 contains 14 residues. CDR3 nucleotide sequence: TGTGCCAGCAGCCCGACAGGGAGGCTAGATACGCAGTATTTT. It translates to CASSPTGRLDTQYF. Drawing the rest from reference TRBV19 and TRBJ2-3, the complete variable domain is DGGITQSPKYLFRKEGQNVTLSCEQNLNHDAMYWYRQDPGQGLRLIYYSQIVNDFQKGDIAEGYSVSREKKESFPLTVTSAQKNPTAFYLCASSPTGRLDTQYFGPGTRLTVL.

The chain carries TRBV6-5 and TRBJ1-2, with 7 bases aligning to TRBD1. CDR1 and CDR2 from the germline V gene are MNHEY and SVGAGI. V shed 6 bases, J shed 3 bases, and the junction held 7 bases outside the gene matches. The CDR3 consists of 14 residues. DNA of the CDR3: TGTGCCAGCAGGACCACAGGGGATTACTATGGCTACACCTTC. It translates to CASRTTGDYYGYTF.

Note on this clone: Other DNA sequences within the sample encode an identical CDR3. The chain joins TRBV6-5 to TRBJ1-5; TRBD1 might be the D (5 bases). The CDR3 contains 13 residues. Trimming removed 5 bases at V and 3 bases at J, with 8 bases between. Germline V CDR1 and CDR2: MNHEY, SVGAGI. The CDR3: CASSQGYNQPQHF. The CDR3 nucleotides are TGTGCCAGCAGTCAGGGTTACAATCAGCCCCAGCATTTT.

The rearrangement uses TRBV4-2 and TRBJ1-5; TRBD1 matches at 7 bases. The trim removed 5 bases at V and 7 bases at J, leaving 17 bases unmatched. CDR1 is LGHNA, CDR2 YNFKEQ, per germline. The CDR3 loop spans 17 amino acids. This CDR3 reads CASSFQQGSAQLQPQHF. In DNA, the CDR3 is TGTGCCAGCAGCTTCCAACAGGGGAGCGCACAATTACAGCCCCAGCATTTT.

This sequence joins TRBV28 and TRBJ2-7; TRBD1 aligns across 7 bases. The ends lost 4 bases at V and 4 bases at J; junction bases unmatched: 7. The CDR3 covers 14 residues. The germline V gene encodes CDR1 MDHEN and CDR2 SYDVKM. CDR3 sequence reads: CASSSGTAWYEQYF. DNA for the CDR3: TGTGCCAGCAGTTCCGGGACAGCTTGGTACGAGCAGTACTTC.

This clone was found a few times. V and J are TRBV5-6 and TRBJ1-6; D uncertain. Per the germline V gene, CDR1 is SGHDT and CDR2 is YYEEEE. The CDR3 spans 12 residues. Trimming removed 4 bases from V and 8 bases from J, with 7 bases in between. DNA of the CDR3: TGTGCCAGCAGCCTCATAGATTCACCCCTCCACTTT. It yields the protein CASSLIDSPLHF. Based on the CDR3 plus reference TRBV5-6 and TRBJ1-6, the full variable domain is DAGVTQSPTHLIKTRGQQVTLRCSPKSGHDTVSWYQQALGQGPQFIFQYYEEEERQRGNFPDRFSGHQFPNYSSELNVNALLLGDSALYLCASSLIDSPLHFGNGTRLTVT.

V usage is TRBV7-9 and J usage is TRBJ1-3, with D possibly being TRBD1 (6 bases). V lost 5 bases and J lost 4, with 15 bases in between. The CDR3 extends over 15 amino acids. Looked up from germline, CDR1 is SEHNR and CDR2 is FQNEAQ (reference sequence). CDR3 sequence reads: CASSAPQGPGNTIYF. The CDR3, as DNA: TGTGCCAGCAGCGCACCACAGGGACCAGGAAACACCATATATTTT.

The genes are TRBV19 and TRBJ2-3; 7 bases match TRBD2. The germline V gene encodes CDR1 LNHDA and CDR2 SQIVND (reference sequence). J lost 2 bases, V lost 5 bases, and 4 bases had no gene match. The CDR3 is made up of 14 amino acids. The CDR3 bases are TGTGCCAGTAGTTTGGGGGGGTCCACAGATACGCAGTATTTT. Residues: CASSLGGSTDTQYF.